Listed here is a single T cell receptor beta chain. Its antigen is unidentified. The V gene's germline CDR1 is SGDLS and CDR2 YYNGEE. The CDR3 length is 19 residues. With 3 bases clipped from V and 7 bases from J, the junction kept 14 bases outside the gene matches. TCR sequencing used cDNA made by reverse transcription of extracted RNA. Profiling relied on immunoSEQ multiplex PCR, and the TCRdb table lists in-frame clones only, not all of them. The sample consists of fewer than 350,000 clones, 58% of them appearing once. These data are taken from a study of CD8+ T cells in alopecia areata. Study results and limitations: The study found higher clonality in lesional than normal scalp, especially in alopecia totalis/universalis. Throughout tofacitinib, many expanded lesional clones continued to persist in scalp and blood.

The treatment here: oral pan-JAK inhibitor, 5-10 mg twice daily. Both peripheral blood and punch biopsies of lesional scalp skin were obtained from patients who had alopecia areata. Cell sorting was applied to PBMCs, and CD4+ and CD8+ T cells were collected. Sample: CD4+ T cells sorted from blood, taken at week 24, from a patient treated with tofacitinib. The chain employs TRBV9 and TRBJ2-1; 15 nucleotides align to TRBD2. This TCR derives from a human donor with alopecia areata. CDR3 loop: CASSAQPTYGLAGGNEQFF. For the CDR3, the DNA is TGTGCCAGCAGCGCACAACCAACATACGGACTAGCGGGGGGGAATGAGCAGTTCTTC.